The 20 T cell receptor beta chains below come from one sample, sequenced in a study of shared clonotypes between healthy human individuals. Generated by immunoSEQ multiplex PCR, the TCRdb table keeps only in-frame clones and is missing some. The table shows approximately 600,000 clones, with approximately 95% occurring only once. Only CD45RO-negative cells positively selected for CCR7 counted as naive CD8 cells, so terminally differentiated effector memory CD45RA+ cells were excluded. Sequencing was carried out using naive CD8+ T cells sorted from blood. These TCRs come from a woman in her twenties or thirties in good health.

The chain joins TRBV7-2 to TRBJ1-2; D not resolved. The CDR3 spans 16 residues. Germline V gene data show CDR1 as SGHTA and CDR2 as FQGNSA. V was clipped by 1 base and J by 2 bases, with 14 bases between them. The CDR3 spells CASSLEGASLNYGYTF. CDR3 nucleotide sequence: TGTGCCAGCAGCTTAGAAGGCGCTTCTCTGAACTATGGCTACACCTTC.

The chain is built from TRBV4-1 and TRBJ2-3, with TRBD1 matching over 9 bases. Germline V gene data show CDR1 as MGHRA and CDR2 as YSYEKL. The junction had 6 bases not matched to a gene; V was cut back by 2 bases and J by 0 bases. CDR3 length equals 17 residues. The CDR3 DNA sequence: TGCGCCAGCAGCCAAAGGATCGACAGGGGGAGCACAGATACGCAGTATTTT. Translated, it gives CASSQRIDRGSTDTQYF.

J is TRBJ2-3 and V is TRBV7-3; 10 nucleotides line up with TRBD2. CDR1 is SGHTA and CDR2 is FQGTGA in the germline V gene. The CDR3 length is 15 residues. V trimming: 5 bases; J trimming: 5 bases; junction bases outside the gene matches: 7. The CDR3 loop is CASSRTSGPGDTQYF. The CDR3 DNA reads as TGTGCCAGCAGCCGGACTAGCGGCCCGGGAGATACGCAGTATTTT.

This rearrangement joins TRBV28 to TRBJ2-4; no definite D call. Looked up from germline, CDR1 is MDHEN and CDR2 is SYDVKM. Trimming took 3 bases from V and 3 from J, leaving 15 bases between them. The length of the CDR3 is 16 residues. Here the CDR3 reads CASSFGSLRFKNIQYF. CDR3 DNA sequence: TGTGCCAGCAGTTTTGGTAGCCTCCGATTCAAAAACATTCAGTACTTC.

This clone was detected only a few times. The chain is built from TRBV19 and TRBJ1-2; 7 bases map to TRBD1. The J segment lost 2 bases and the V segment lost 7 bases, leaving 13 bases of the junction unmatched. The CDR3 has 16 residues. Germline V gene lookup returns CDR1 LNHDA and CDR2 SQIVND (reference sequence). DNA of the CDR3: TGTGCCAGTACCAGCCACAGGGGAGGGGTGAACTATGGCTACACCTTC. Protein: CASTSHRGGVNYGYTF.

The chain links TRBV6-6 to TRBJ2-7, with TRBD1 identical over 8 bases. This CDR3 comprises 12 residues. In germline, CDR1 is MNHNY, CDR2 SVGAGI (reference sequence). J gave up 6 bases and V 7 bases, and 5 bases lay outside the gene matches. The CDR3 sequence: CASTDRGGEQYF. CDR3 coding DNA: TGTGCCAGCACCGACAGGGGAGGCGAGCAGTACTTC.

The rearrangement joins TRBV6-1 to TRBJ2-5, with 7 bases matching TRBD2. CDR1 and CDR2 (germline): MNHNS, SASEGT. Trimming cost V 3 bases and J 1 base; bases outside gene matches: 8. The CDR3 runs to 16 residues. The CDR3 DNA sequence: TGTGCCAGCAGTGACTGGGGGGGAACGAGCCAAGAGACCCAGTACTTC. Its translation is CASSDWGGTSQETQYF.

The rearrangement uses TRBV27 and TRBJ2-1, with TRBD1 as a possible D gene (6 bases). The CDR3 has 13 amino acids. V was pared by 4 bases and J by 6 bases, with 10 bases between. Germline V gives CDR1 MNHEY, CDR2 SMNVEV (reference sequence). The CDR3 loop is CASSYGRGNEQFF. CDR3 sequence (DNA): TGTGCCAGCAGTTATGGCAGGGGCAATGAGCAGTTCTTC.

The chain recombines TRBV7-9 with TRBJ2-1; 9 nucleotides agree with TRBD2. Germline CDR1 reads SEHNR; CDR2 reads FQNEAQ (reference sequence). V gave up 6 bases and J gave up 6 bases; unmatched junction bases: 9. This CDR3 has 15 amino acids. DNA for the CDR3: TGTGCCAGCAGTTCGGGACTAGCCCAGACCAATGAGCAGTTCTTC. This translates into CASSSGLAQTNEQFF.

The rearrangement uses TRBV5-4 and TRBJ2-2, with D maybe TRBD2 (6 bases). CDR1 and CDR2 (germline): SGHNT, YYREEE (reference sequence). V was cut by 6 bases and J by 5 bases, with 8 bases left in between. The CDR3 has 12 residues. The CDR3 nucleotides are TGTGCCAGCACTCGGGGGACCGGGGAGCTGTTTTTT. It specifies CASTRGTGELFF.

The rearrangement uses TRBV2 and TRBJ2-7, with 10 bases lining up with TRBD1. The CDR3 contains 15 residues. The junction had 10 bases not matched to a gene; V was cut back by 7 bases and J by 4 bases. Per germline, CDR1 SNHLY and CDR2 FYNNEI. The CDR3 DNA follows: TGTGCCAGCACCAACCCACCGGGACAGGGGTACGAGCAGTACTTC. Amino acids: CASTNPPGQGYEQYF.

V gene TRBV2 combines with J gene TRBJ2-2, with D uncertain. The CDR3 consists of 14 residues. Trimming took off 3 bases at V and 2 bases at J, with 7 bases between the two ends. Germline assignment: CDR1 SNHLY and CDR2 FYNNEI. This CDR3 is CASSEIANTGELFF. CDR3 bases: TGTGCCAGCAGTGAGATTGCAAACACCGGGGAGCTGTTTTTT.

This clone was observed a single time. The rearrangement links TRBV25-1 to TRBJ2-1, with TRBD2 matching over 9 bases. This CDR3 spans 14 amino acids. Germline assignment: CDR1 MGHDK and CDR2 SYGVNS. The junction had 3 bases not matched to a gene; V was cut back by 3 bases and J by 6 bases. The CDR3: CASSDSGSFNEQFF. The CDR3 coding sequence is TGTGCCAGCAGTGATAGCGGGAGTTTCAATGAGCAGTTCTTC.

V usage is TRBV9 and J usage is TRBJ2-1, with 12 bases aligning to TRBD2. The junction had 5 bases not matched to a gene; V was cut back by 4 bases and J by 3 bases. Germline V gene lookup returns CDR1 SGDLS and CDR2 YYNGEE. CDR3 size: 16 residues. In nucleotides, the CDR3 is TGTGCCAGCAGCTTACTAGCGGGAGGTAGCTACAATGAGCAGTTCTTC. Translation: CASSLLAGGSYNEQFF.

J is TRBJ2-7 and V is TRBV27; possibly TRBD2 for D (5 bases). Trimming took 5 bases from V and 5 from J, leaving 13 bases between them. CDR1 MNHEY and CDR2 SMNVEV come from the germline V gene (reference sequence). The CDR3 contains 13 residues. This chain's CDR3 is CASSQLTRDEQYF. CDR3 DNA sequence: TGTGCCAGCAGTCAACTCACTAGGGACGAGCAGTACTTC.

V gene TRBV5-6 combines with J gene TRBJ2-7, with TRBD2 matching 7 bases. The ends lost 4 bases at V and 0 bases at J; junction bases unmatched: 10. Germline CDR1 and CDR2: SGHDT and YYEEEE. The CDR3 runs to 16 residues. The CDR3 sequence is CASSPGASGSSYEQYF. Written as DNA, the CDR3 is TGTGCCAGCAGCCCTGGAGCTAGCGGTAGCTCCTACGAGCAGTACTTC.

This chain uses TRBV28 with TRBJ2-1, with D unresolved. Trimming removed 1 base at V and 4 bases at J, with 14 bases between. This CDR3 has 16 residues. Germline lookup yields CDR1 MDHEN and CDR2 SYDVKM. CDR3 coding DNA: TGTGCCAGCAGTTTATTAGCCAATTCCCTATACAATGAGCAGTTCTTC. Its protein product is CASSLLANSLYNEQFF.

The chain combines TRBV7-8 with TRBJ2-3, with 8 positions matching TRBD2. The V segment lost 4 bases and the J segment 3 bases; nucleotides outside the gene matches: 6. The CDR3 covers 15 residues. Germline loops: CDR1 SGHVS, CDR2 FQNEAQ. CDR3 DNA sequence: TGTGCCAGCAGCTCCCAAGCGGGAGAGACAGATACGCAGTATTTT. It encodes CASSSQAGETDTQYF. The full variable domain, rest sourced from reference TRBV7-8 and TRBJ2-3, is GAGVSQSPRYKVAKRGQDVALRCDPISGHVSLFWYQQALGQGPEFLTYFQNEAQLDKSGLPSDRFFAERPEGSVSTLKIQRTQQEDSAVYLCASSSQAGETDTQYFGPGTRLTVL.

This chain connects TRBV13 to TRBJ1-1; the D is unclear. CDR3 length: 13 amino acids. Germline V gene data show CDR1 as PRHDT and CDR2 as FYEKMQ (reference sequence). The ends were cut back, 1 base at V and 1 base at J, with 4 bases in the middle. CDR3 in DNA: TGTGCCAGCAGCTTAGACAGGAACACTGAAGCTTTCTTT. Translating gives CASSLDRNTEAFF. Together with reference TRBV13 and TRBJ1-1, the CDR3 gives the full variable domain: AAGVIQSPRHLIKEKRETATLKCYPIPRHDTVYWYQQGPGQDPQFLISFYEKMQSDKGSIPDRFSAQQFSDYHSELNMSSLELGDSALYFCASSLDRNTEAFFGQGTRLTVV.

This clone was recorded only once. The chain employs TRBV5-1 and TRBJ1-1; 7 nucleotides align to TRBD1. The V and J ends lost 5 bases and 5 bases, in that order; junction bases with no gene match: 12. CDR3 length: 15 residues. Germline values: CDR1 SGHRS, CDR2 YFSETQ. CDR3 in amino acids: CASRVMGQGVTEAFF. The CDR3 DNA sequence: TGCGCCAGCAGAGTGATGGGGCAGGGGGTAACTGAAGCTTTCTTT.